These 8 T cell receptor beta chains were all obtained from the same sample, sequenced in a study of blood T cell repertoires in COVID-19. The method was immunoSEQ multiplex PCR; TCRdb's version includes in-frame clones alone and lacks a portion of them. The top ten clones hold 2.5% to 3% of a sample with roughly 250,000 clones, about 86% of them seen once. The sample taken for sequencing was peripheral blood. The origin of the receptors is a woman aged 55-69 years with active or convalescent COVID-19.

V usage is TRBV19 and J usage is TRBJ1-2, with D possibly TRBD1 on 5 matching bases. Per germline, CDR1 LNHDA and CDR2 SQIVND (reference sequence). CDR3 length equals 14 residues. Trimming removed 8 bases from V and 6 bases from J, with 19 bases in between. Here the CDR3 DNA reads TGTGCCAGTTGCACCCTGGGGCAGGGCCATGGCTACACCTTC. It encodes CASCTLGQGHGYTF. Variable domain in full (rest from reference TRBV19 and TRBJ1-2): DGGITQSPKYLFRKEGQNVTLSCEQNLNHDAMYWYRQDPGQGLRLIYYSQIVNDFQKGDIAEGYSVSREKKESFPLTVTSAQKNPTAFYLCASCTLGQGHGYTFGSGTRLTVV.

The gene calls are TRBV5-4 and TRBJ1-1; 7 bases fit TRBD1. Germline V gene data show CDR1 as SGHNT and CDR2 as YYREEE (reference sequence). Trimming removed 4 bases from V and 4 bases from J; junction bases left unmatched: 4. The CDR3 contains 13 residues. As DNA, the CDR3 is TGTGCCAGCAGCCTGACAGGGTCCACTGAAGCTTTCTTT. As protein: CASSLTGSTEAFF.

The chain recombines TRBV7-6 with TRBJ2-7, with 7 bases fitting TRBD1. The CDR3 is 13 amino acids. V lost 5 bases, J lost 2 bases, and 3 bases stayed unmatched. Germline-derived CDR1 and CDR2 are SGHVS and FNYEAQ. The CDR3 bases are TGTGCCAGCAGCCGACAGGGCCCCTACGAGCAGTACTTC. Amino acids: CASSRQGPYEQYF.

This clone has just a few counts. V and J are TRBV9 and TRBJ1-6; 8 positions agree with TRBD1. Germline loops: CDR1 SGDLS, CDR2 YYNGEE. V dropped 3 bases and J dropped 6; count of bases not matched to a gene: 5. The CDR3 spans 15 residues. The CDR3 sequence: CASSAQGGLNSPLHF. CDR3 nucleotide sequence: TGTGCCAGCAGCGCACAGGGGGGTCTTAATTCACCCCTCCACTTT.

The V call is TRBV18, the J call TRBJ1-1; 8 nucleotides match TRBD1. V was clipped by 5 bases and J by 3 bases; unmatched bases: 2. CDR1 and CDR2 from the germline V gene are KGHSH and LQKENI. The CDR3 length is 13 residues. In nucleotides, the CDR3 is TGTGCCAGCTCAGGGGACAGGCACACTGAAGCTTTCTTT. Its translation is CASSGDRHTEAFF.

Concerning this clone itself: This clone may be a read error of a much larger clone one base away. The genes are TRBV7-8 and TRBJ2-2; tentatively, D is TRBD2 (6 bases). Germline V gives CDR1 SGHVS, CDR2 FQNEAQ. The length of the CDR3 is 14 residues. Trimming removed 2 bases at V and 4 bases at J, with 8 bases between. The CDR3 DNA reads TGTGCCAGCAGCTTACGGGGAGGCACCGGGGAGCTGTTTTTT. It encodes CASSLRGGTGELFF.

The rearrangement joins TRBV28 to TRBJ1-2, with D possibly TRBD1 on 5 matching bases. Trimming cost V 4 bases and J 0 bases, with 6 bases left between them. Per the germline V gene, CDR1 is MDHEN and CDR2 is SYDVKM. There are 13 residues in the CDR3. The CDR3 bases are TGTGCCAGCAGTTGGGGGGCTAACTATGGCTACACCTTC. Its translation: CASSWGANYGYTF.

This clone occurred a few times. The J gene is TRBJ1-2, the V gene TRBV9; 10 bases align to TRBD1. V dropped 3 bases and J dropped 4; count of bases not matched to a gene: 9. Germline lookup yields CDR1 SGDLS and CDR2 YYNGEE. CDR3 length equals 16 residues. CDR3 DNA: TGTGCCAGCAGCGATCAACGTCGGACAGGGGGCTATGGCTACACCTTC. The encoded protein is CASSDQRRTGGYGYTF.